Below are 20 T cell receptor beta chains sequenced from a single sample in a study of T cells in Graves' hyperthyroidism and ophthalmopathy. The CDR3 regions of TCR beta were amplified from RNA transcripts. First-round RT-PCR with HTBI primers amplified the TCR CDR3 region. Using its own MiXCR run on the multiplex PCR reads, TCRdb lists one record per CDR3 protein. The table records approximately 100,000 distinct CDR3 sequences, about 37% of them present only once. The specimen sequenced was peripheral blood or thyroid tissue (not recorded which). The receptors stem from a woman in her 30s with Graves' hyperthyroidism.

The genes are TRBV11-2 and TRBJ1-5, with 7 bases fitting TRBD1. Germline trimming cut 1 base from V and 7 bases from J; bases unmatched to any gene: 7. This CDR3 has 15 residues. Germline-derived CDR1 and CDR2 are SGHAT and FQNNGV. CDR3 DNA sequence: TGTGCCAGCAGCTTAGGCGACAGGGCAAGACAGCCCCAGCATTTT. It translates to CASSLGDRARQPQHF.

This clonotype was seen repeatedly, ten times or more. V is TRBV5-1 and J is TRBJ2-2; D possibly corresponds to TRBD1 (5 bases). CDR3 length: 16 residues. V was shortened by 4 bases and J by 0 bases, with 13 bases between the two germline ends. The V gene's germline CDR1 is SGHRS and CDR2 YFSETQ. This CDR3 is CASSTRQYSNTGELFF. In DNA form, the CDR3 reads TGCGCCAGCAGCACCCGACAGTATTCGAACACCGGGGAGCTGTTTTTT.

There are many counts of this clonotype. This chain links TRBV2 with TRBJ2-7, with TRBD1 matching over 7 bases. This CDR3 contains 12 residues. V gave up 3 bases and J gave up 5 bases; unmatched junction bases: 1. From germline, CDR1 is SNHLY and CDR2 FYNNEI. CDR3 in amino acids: CASSDTGDEQYF. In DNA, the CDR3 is TGTGCCAGCAGTGATACAGGGGACGAGCAGTACTTC.

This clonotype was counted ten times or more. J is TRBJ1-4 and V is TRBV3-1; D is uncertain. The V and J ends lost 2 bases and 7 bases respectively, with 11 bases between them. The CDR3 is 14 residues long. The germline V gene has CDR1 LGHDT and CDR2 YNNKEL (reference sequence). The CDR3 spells CASSQSASGEKLFF. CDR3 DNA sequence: TGTGCCAGCAGCCAATCGGCCAGCGGTGAAAAACTGTTTTTT.

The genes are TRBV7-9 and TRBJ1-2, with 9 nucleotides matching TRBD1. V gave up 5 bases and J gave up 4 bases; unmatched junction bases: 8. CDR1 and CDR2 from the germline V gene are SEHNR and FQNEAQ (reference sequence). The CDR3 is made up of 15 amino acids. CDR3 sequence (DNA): TGTGCCAGCAGCCACGGACAGGGGTCGACCTATGGCTACACCTTC. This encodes CASSHGQGSTYGYTF.

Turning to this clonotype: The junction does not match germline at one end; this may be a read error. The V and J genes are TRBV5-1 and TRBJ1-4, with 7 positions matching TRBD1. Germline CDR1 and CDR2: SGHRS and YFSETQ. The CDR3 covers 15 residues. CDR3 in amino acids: CASSLARTGPEILFF. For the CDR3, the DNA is TGCGCCAGCAGCTTGGCCCGGACAGGCCCCGAAATACTGTTTTTT.

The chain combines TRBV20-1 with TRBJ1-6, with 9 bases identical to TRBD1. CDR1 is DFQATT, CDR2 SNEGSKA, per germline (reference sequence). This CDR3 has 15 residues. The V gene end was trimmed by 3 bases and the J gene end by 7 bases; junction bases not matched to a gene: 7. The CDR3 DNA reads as TGCAGTGCTAGTGCTCCGGGACAGGGCAATTCACCCCTCCACTTT. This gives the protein CSASAPGQGNSPLHF.

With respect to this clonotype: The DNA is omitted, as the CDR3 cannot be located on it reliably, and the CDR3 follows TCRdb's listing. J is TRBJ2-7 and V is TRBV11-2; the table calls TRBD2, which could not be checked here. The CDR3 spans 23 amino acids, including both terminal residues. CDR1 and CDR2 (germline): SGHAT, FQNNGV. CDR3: CASSFYICSASHGGKGPWGEQYF.

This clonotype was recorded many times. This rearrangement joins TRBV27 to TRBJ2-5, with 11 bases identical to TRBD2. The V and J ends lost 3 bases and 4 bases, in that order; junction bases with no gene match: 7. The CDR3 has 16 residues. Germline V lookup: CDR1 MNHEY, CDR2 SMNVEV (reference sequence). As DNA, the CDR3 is TGTGCCAGCAGTTTCATAGCGGGAGGGTTTGGAGAGACCCAGTACTTC. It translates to CASSFIAGGFGETQYF.

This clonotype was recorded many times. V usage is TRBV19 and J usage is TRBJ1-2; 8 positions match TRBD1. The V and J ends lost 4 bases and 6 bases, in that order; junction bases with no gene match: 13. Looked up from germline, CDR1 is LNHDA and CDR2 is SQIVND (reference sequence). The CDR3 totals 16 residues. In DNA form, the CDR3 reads TGTGCCAGTAGTACGGGGAGGGACAGGAGCTTGCATGGCTACACCTTC. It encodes CASSTGRDRSLHGYTF.

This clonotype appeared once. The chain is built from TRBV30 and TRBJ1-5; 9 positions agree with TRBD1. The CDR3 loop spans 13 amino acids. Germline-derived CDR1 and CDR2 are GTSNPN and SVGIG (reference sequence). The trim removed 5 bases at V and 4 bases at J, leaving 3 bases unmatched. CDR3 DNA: TGTGCCTGGGGGACAGGGCGGAATCAGCCCCAGCATTTT. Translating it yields CAWGTGRNQPQHF.

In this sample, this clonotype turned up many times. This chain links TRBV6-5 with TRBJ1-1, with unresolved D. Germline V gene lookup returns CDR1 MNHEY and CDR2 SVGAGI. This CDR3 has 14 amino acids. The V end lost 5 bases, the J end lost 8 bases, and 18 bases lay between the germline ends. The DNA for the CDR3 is TGTGCCAGCAGTGATGGGAACAAGGTTAAAGAAGCTTTCTTT. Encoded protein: CASSDGNKVKEAFF.

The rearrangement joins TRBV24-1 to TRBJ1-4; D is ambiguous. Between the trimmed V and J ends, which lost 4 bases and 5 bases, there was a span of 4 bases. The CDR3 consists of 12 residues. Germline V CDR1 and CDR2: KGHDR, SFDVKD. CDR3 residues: CATSDRNEKLFF. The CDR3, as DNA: TGTGCCACCAGTGACAGGAATGAAAAACTGTTTTTT.

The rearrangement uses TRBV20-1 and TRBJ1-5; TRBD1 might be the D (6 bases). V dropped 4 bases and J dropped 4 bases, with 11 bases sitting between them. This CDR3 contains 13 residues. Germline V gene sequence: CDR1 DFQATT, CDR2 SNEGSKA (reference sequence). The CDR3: CSATEGGNQPQHF. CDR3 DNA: TGCAGTGCTACCGAGGGGGGGAATCAGCCCCAGCATTTT.

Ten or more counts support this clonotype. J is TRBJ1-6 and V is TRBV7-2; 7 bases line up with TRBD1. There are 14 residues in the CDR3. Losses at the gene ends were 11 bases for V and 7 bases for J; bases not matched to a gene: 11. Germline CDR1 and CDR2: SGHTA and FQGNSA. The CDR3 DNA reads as TGTGCCGGACAAAAGGGGACAGTAAATTCACCCCTCCACTTT. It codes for CAGQKGTVNSPLHF.

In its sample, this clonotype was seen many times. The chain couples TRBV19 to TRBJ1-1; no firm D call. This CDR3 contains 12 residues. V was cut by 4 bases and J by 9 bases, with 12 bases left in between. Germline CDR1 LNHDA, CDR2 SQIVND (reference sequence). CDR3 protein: CASSNRVEKAFF. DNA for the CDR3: TGTGCCAGTAGTAATAGGGTGGAGAAAGCTTTCTTT.

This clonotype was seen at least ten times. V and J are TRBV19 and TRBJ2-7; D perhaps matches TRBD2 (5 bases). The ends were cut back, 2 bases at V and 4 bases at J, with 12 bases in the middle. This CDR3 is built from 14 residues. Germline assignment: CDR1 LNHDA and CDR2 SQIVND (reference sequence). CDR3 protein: CASSIIARTYEQYF. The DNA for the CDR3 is TGTGCCAGTAGTATAATAGCCAGGACTTACGAGCAGTACTTC.

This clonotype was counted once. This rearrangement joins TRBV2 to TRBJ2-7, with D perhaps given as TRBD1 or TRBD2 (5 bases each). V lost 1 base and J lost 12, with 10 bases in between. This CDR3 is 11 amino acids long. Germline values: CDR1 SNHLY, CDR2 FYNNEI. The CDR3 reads CASSEGDGRYF. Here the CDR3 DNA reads TGTGCCAGCAGTGAAGGGGACGGGCGGTACTTC.

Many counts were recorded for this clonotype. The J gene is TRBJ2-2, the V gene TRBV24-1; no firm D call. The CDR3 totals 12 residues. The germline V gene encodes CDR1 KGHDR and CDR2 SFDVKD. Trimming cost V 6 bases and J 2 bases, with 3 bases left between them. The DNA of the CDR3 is TGTGCCACCAGTCCAAACACCGGGGAGCTGTTTTTT. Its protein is CATSPNTGELFF.

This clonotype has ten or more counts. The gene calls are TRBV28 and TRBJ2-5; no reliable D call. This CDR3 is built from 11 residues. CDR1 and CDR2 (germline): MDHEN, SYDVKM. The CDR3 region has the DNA TGTGAGGTCGGAGACCAAGAGACCCAGTACTTC. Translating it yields CEVGDQETQYF. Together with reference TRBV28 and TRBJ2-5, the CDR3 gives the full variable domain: DVKVTQSSRYLVKRTGEKVFLECVQDMDHENMFWYRQDPGLGLRLIYFSYDVKMKEKGDIPEGYSVSREKKERFSLILESASTNQTSMYLCEVGDQETQYFGPGTRLLVL.